A selection of T cell receptor beta chains follows, all from one sample in a study of cytomegalovirus exposure and HLA in healthy donors. Measured with immunoSEQ multiplex PCR; TCRdb has only the in-frame clones, and not every one. The data show roughly 95,000 clones, approximately 85% seen once. Material: PBMCs. The receptor source for this set is a man between 25 and 39 years old in good health and CMV-seropositive. The CDR3 runs from the conserved cysteine through the conserved F or W. The D gene is left open where the match is weak. Clone size, where shown, is once, few, many, or a class for clones that have expanded.

v_gene	abundance	j_gene	d_gene	CDR3nt	CDR3aa
TRBV7-6	.	TRBJ2-1	TRBD2	TGTGCCAGCAGCGTAGCGGGAGGACCTCATAATGAGCAGTTCTTC	CASSVAGGPHNEQFF
TRBV19	.	TRBJ1-3	.	TGTGCCAGTAGTGTCGACATTGCCTCTGGAAACACCATATATTTT	CASSVDIASGNTIYF
TRBV30	.	TRBJ2-1	TRBD2	TGTGCCTGGTCCTTCGTGGTAGCGGGACATCTATCCTACAATGAGCAGTTCTTC	CAWSFVVAGHLSYNEQFF
TRBV30	once	TRBJ2-2	.	TGTGCCTGGAGCTCGGGGACCGGGGAGCTGTTTTTT	CAWSSGTGELFF
TRBV18	.	TRBJ1-1	TRBD1	TGTGCCAGCTCACCCCCGGGACAGGAGTGGAACACTGAAGCTTTCTTT	CASSPPGQEWNTEAFF
TRBV30	.	TRBJ2-7	TRBD2	TGTGCCTGGACTAGCGGGATGTCGGTCGACGAGCAGTACTTC	CAWTSGMSVDEQYF
TRBV5-4	.	TRBJ2-2	TRBD2	TGTGCCAGCAGCCCCACGGGGGGGGGAGAGGCCGGGGAGCTGTTTTTT	CASSPTGGGEAGELFF
TRBV5-8	.	TRBJ2-2	.	TGTGCCAGCAGCTTTGGGAGGAGCACCGGGGAGCTGTTTTTT	CASSFGRSTGELFF
TRBV15	once	TRBJ2-7	.	TGTGCCACCAGCAGAGGGGGTATAGCGGACTACGAGCAGTACTTC	CATSRGGIADYEQYF
TRBV5-1	once	TRBJ2-6	.	TGCGCCAGCAGCTTAGACAGCTCTGGGGCCAACGTCCTGACTTTC	CASSLDSSGANVLTF
TRBV15	.	TRBJ2-3	.	TGTGCCACCAGCAGAGGAAGACAGGAGAGCACAGATACGCAGTATTTT	CATSRGRQESTDTQYF
TRBV5-1	.	TRBJ2-3	TRBD2	TGCGCCAGCAGCACTAGCGGGACTAGCACAGATACGCAGTATTTT	CASSTSGTSTDTQYF
TRBV12-5	.	TRBJ2-3	.	TGTGCTAGTGGATTTTCCGCGGGCCCTAGCACAGATACGCAGTATTTT	CASGFSAGPSTDTQYF
TRBV6-5	.	TRBJ1-5	.	TGTGCCAGCACCACAGGGAGTAATCAGCCCCAGCATTTT	CASTTGSNQPQHF
TRBV6-4	.	TRBJ2-4	TRBD1	TGTGCCAGCAGTGACCAACAGGGGGCAGGGGACATTCAGTACTTC	CASSDQQGAGDIQYF
TRBV19	.	TRBJ2-5	TRBD2	TGTGCCAGTAGTAGGTCTAGCGGGAGACTAGAGACCCAGTACTTC	CASSRSSGRLETQYF
TRBV27	.	TRBJ2-7	.	TGTGCCAGCAGTTTATCGATAAGGACAGAAACCTACGAGCAGTACTTC	CASSLSIRTETYEQYF
TRBV15	.	TRBJ1-5	.	TGTGCCACCAGCAGAGGCGGCATGGGCAATCAGCCCCAGCATTTT	CATSRGGMGNQPQHF
TRBV6-6	few	TRBJ1-5	.	TGTGCCAGCAGTTACTCCCCAGGGGCCGGCAATCAGCCCCAGCATTTT	CASSYSPGAGNQPQHF
TRBV9	.	TRBJ2-1	TRBD2	TGTGCCAGCAGCGCCTCTAGCGGGAGGGGGAGTGAGCAGTTCTTC	CASSASSGRGSEQFF
TRBV9	.	TRBJ2-1	TRBD2	TGTGCCAGCAGCCCGGGACTAGCGGGAGTCCATGAGCAGTTCTTC	CASSPGLAGVHEQFF
TRBV14	.	TRBJ2-1	TRBD2	TGTGCCAGCAGCCAAGATCCAGCGGGGTGGGGTGAGCAGTTCTTC	CASSQDPAGWGEQFF
TRBV6-5	few	TRBJ2-4	.	TGTGCCAGCAGTACGGTTACCAAAAACATTCAGTACTTC	CASSTVTKNIQYF
TRBV5-4	.	TRBJ2-7	TRBD1	TGTGCCAGCAGCCAGGGACAGGGGGCGACCTACGAGCAGTACTTC	CASSQGQGATYEQYF
TRBV30	.	TRBJ1-6	TRBD1	TGTGCCTGGAGTGGTCCGGGACAGGGAGGGTCACCCCTCCACTTT	CAWSGPGQGGSPLHF
TRBV27	.	TRBJ2-7	.	TGTGCCAGCAGTCCCTCGACAGGACCACCCTACGAGCAGTACTTC	CASSPSTGPPYEQYF
TRBV7-2	once	TRBJ2-3	TRBD2	TGTGCCAGCAGCTTACAGCCGGGACTAGCGGTGCTCACAGATACGCAGTATTTT	CASSLQPGLAVLTDTQYF